This entry lists 29 T cell receptor beta chains sequenced from one sample in a study of blood T cell repertoires in COVID-19. Profiled with immunoSEQ multiplex PCR; TCRdb holds only in-frame clones, not every one. The repertoire has some 220,000 clones, about 87% of them found once; the top ten carry roughly 2.8%. Sequencing used PBMCs or T cells enriched from blood (not recorded which). The receptors stem from a woman aged 30 to 39 who had recovered from COVID-19.

V usage is TRBV19 and J usage is TRBJ2-7, with a weak D call TRBD1 (6 bases). This CDR3 is 13 amino acids long. V lost 4 bases to trimming and J lost 11 bases, with 18 bases between them. CDR1 is LNHDA and CDR2 is SQIVND in the germline V gene (reference sequence). The CDR3 nucleotides are TGTGCCAGTAGTACCCTACGGGACCAGGGGAAGTACTTC. Translation gives CASSTLRDQGKYF.

The V call is TRBV4-2, the J call TRBJ1-3; D is undetermined. The ends were cut back, 5 bases at V and 0 bases at J, with 11 bases in the middle. Per the germline V gene, CDR1 is LGHNA and CDR2 is YNFKEQ. The CDR3 has 15 amino acids. The chain's CDR3 is CASSDNGNSGNTIYF. The CDR3, as DNA: TGTGCCAGCAGCGATAACGGGAACTCTGGAAACACCATATATTTT.

The chain employs TRBV2 and TRBJ1-6; D possibly corresponds to TRBD1 (6 bases). The CDR3 loop spans 14 amino acids. Germline lookup yields CDR1 SNHLY and CDR2 FYNNEI. Between the trimmed V and J ends, which lost 4 bases and 9 bases, there was a span of 13 bases. CDR3 sequence reads: CASSAGHLGSPLHF. CDR3 in DNA: TGTGCCAGCAGTGCGGGACACCTCGGTTCACCCCTCCACTTT. The whole variable domain, remainder taken from reference TRBV2 and TRBJ1-6, is EPEVTQTPSHQVTQMGQEVILRCVPISNHLYFYWYRQILGQKVEFLVSFYNNEISEKSEIFDDQFSVERPDGSNFTLKIRSTKLEDSAMYFCASSAGHLGSPLHFGNGTRLTVT.

The rearrangement links TRBV3-1 (or the pseudogene TRBV3-2) to TRBJ1-5; D unresolved. Germline V gene sequence: CDR1 LGHDT, CDR2 YNNKEL (reference sequence). V shed 2 bases and J shed 7 bases, with 9 bases lying between them. The CDR3 extends over 13 amino acids. The CDR3 DNA sequence: TGTGCCAGCAGCCAATTTGAGGGCCAGCCCCAGCATTTT. Translating gives CASSQFEGQPQHF.

The chain uses TRBV5-6 and TRBJ2-1; no clear D. Trimming cost V 1 base and J 8 bases, with 4 bases left between them. The CDR3 consists of 11 residues. Germline-derived CDR1 and CDR2 are SGHDT and YYEEEE. The DNA for the CDR3 is TGTGCCAGCAGCTTGCCCTATGAGCAGTTCTTC. It codes for CASSLPYEQFF.

The V gene is TRBV4-3, the J gene TRBJ1-1; no reliable D call. Trimming pared 1 base from V and 4 bases from J, leaving 13 bases between. This CDR3 is built from 15 residues. Germline V gives CDR1 LGHNA, CDR2 YSLEER. The CDR3 nucleotides read TGCGCCAGCAGCCAAGGGAGATTTTCGAGCACTGAAGCTTTCTTT. As protein: CASSQGRFSSTEAFF.

The J gene is TRBJ1-4, the V gene TRBV9; D may be TRBD1 (5 bases). Germline V gene sequence: CDR1 SGDLS, CDR2 YYNGEE. The CDR3 spans 16 residues. Trimming left V 3 bases short and J 0 bases short, with 12 bases between. CDR3 coding DNA: TGTGCCAGCAGCGCCGAGGCGGGGGCAACTAATGAAAAACTGTTTTTT. It encodes CASSAEAGATNEKLFF.

The V call is TRBV3-1 (or the pseudogene TRBV3-2), the J call TRBJ2-6; tentative D call: TRBD1 (5 bases). V was cut by 4 bases and J by 2 bases, with 9 bases left in between. The germline V gene encodes CDR1 LGHDT and CDR2 YNNKEL (reference sequence). CDR3 length equals 15 residues. CDR3 bases: TGTGCCAGCAGCCCCAGGGTTGCTGGGGCCAACGTCCTGACTTTC. This codes for CASSPRVAGANVLTF.

The J gene is TRBJ1-2, the V gene TRBV9, with a tentative D call TRBD1 (5 bases). The germline CDR1 and CDR2 sequences are SGDLS and YYNGEE. CDR3 length: 14 amino acids. V lost 0 bases to trimming and J lost 2 bases, with 8 bases between them. CDR3 sequence reads: CASSVGDSNYGYTF. CDR3 sequence (DNA): TGTGCCAGCAGCGTAGGAGACAGCAACTATGGCTACACCTTC.

V gene TRBV20-1 combines with J gene TRBJ1-2; 7 nucleotides agree with TRBD1. The V and J ends lost 5 bases and 13 bases, in that order; junction bases with no gene match: 10. Germline V lookup: CDR1 DFQATT, CDR2 SNEGSKA (reference sequence). The CDR3 totals 11 residues. The CDR3 reads CSAGGQIPPTF. The CDR3, as DNA: TGCAGTGCTGGGGGACAGATCCCGCCCACCTTC.

The chain uses TRBV4-1 and TRBJ2-1, with 7 bases matching TRBD1. Germline V gene sequence: CDR1 MGHRA, CDR2 YSYEKL. Trimming removed 0 bases from V and 9 bases from J; junction bases left unmatched: 5. CDR3 length: 14 residues. This chain's CDR3 is CASSQDPRDSEQFF. CDR3 sequence (DNA): TGCGCCAGCAGCCAAGATCCCAGGGACAGTGAGCAGTTCTTC.

This chain joins TRBV4-2 and TRBJ1-4; D may be TRBD1 (6 bases). Trimming cost V 1 base and J 8 bases, with 14 bases left between them. Germline V lookup: CDR1 LGHNA, CDR2 YNFKEQ. CDR3 length: 15 amino acids. CDR3 sequence (DNA): TGTGCCAGCAGCCAAGGCGCAGGGGACGGAGAAAAACTGTTTTTT. It specifies CASSQGAGDGEKLFF.

V and J are TRBV5-4 and TRBJ1-6, with 7 bases matching TRBD1. Per germline, CDR1 SGHNT and CDR2 YYREEE (reference sequence). The CDR3 extends over 15 amino acids. V lost 6 bases to trimming and J lost 6 bases; unmatched junction nucleotides: 9. CDR3 loop: CASTERQGVNSPLHF. CDR3 coding DNA: TGTGCCAGCACCGAAAGACAGGGAGTTAATTCACCCCTCCACTTT.

CDR3 DNA sequence: TGTGCCAGCAGCCAAATGGGGCGGTGGAATCAGCCCCAGCATTTT. This sequence encodes CASSQMGRWNQPQHF. The V call is TRBV4-2, the J call TRBJ1-5; D may be TRBD1 (5 bases). The CDR3 contains 15 residues. Germline assignment: CDR1 LGHNA and CDR2 YNFKEQ. Between the trimmed V and J ends, which lost 2 bases and 4 bases, there was a span of 12 bases.

The chain uses TRBV6-2 or TRBV6-3 and TRBJ2-2; 10 positions agree with TRBD1. This CDR3 comprises 16 residues. The trim removed 0 bases at V and 7 bases at J, leaving 5 bases unmatched. The germline V gene encodes CDR1 MNHEY and CDR2 SVGEGT. The CDR3 DNA reads TGTGCCAGCAGTTACTCCCGGGACAGGGGCATCGGGGAGCTGTTTTTT. Its translation: CASSYSRDRGIGELFF.

This chain connects TRBV10-3 to TRBJ1-2, with TRBD1 matching over 7 bases. CDR3 length equals 12 residues. The germline gives CDR1 ENHRY, CDR2 SYGVKD. J lost 8 bases, V lost 3 bases, and 3 bases had no gene match. CDR3 coding DNA: TGTGCCATCAGTGATGACAGGGAAGGCTACACCTTC. It yields the protein CAISDDREGYTF.

This clone has a single count. The chain uses TRBV6-5 and TRBJ1-1; maybe TRBD1 (6 bases). The CDR3 sequence is 15 residues long. CDR1 is MNHEY and CDR2 is SVGAGI in the germline V gene. Trimming removed 6 bases at V and 4 bases at J, with 18 bases between. The CDR3 sequence: CASRRHPQGPTEAFF. DNA for the CDR3: TGTGCCAGCAGACGTCACCCCCAGGGGCCCACTGAAGCTTTCTTT.

The chain is built from TRBV18 and TRBJ1-3; TRBD1 might be the D (5 bases). Trimming stripped 4 bases from V and 0 bases from J, with 10 bases between. CDR3 size: 15 residues. Germline V lookup: CDR1 KGHSH, CDR2 LQKENI. DNA for the CDR3: TGTGCCAGCTCACTGGGGACTGGCTCTGGAAACACCATATATTTT. Translating it yields CASSLGTGSGNTIYF.

This clone has a single count. The chain carries TRBV10-3 and TRBJ1-3, with TRBD1 identical over 7 bases. The V gene end was trimmed by 5 bases and the J gene end by 4 bases; junction bases not matched to a gene: 5. Germline V gene sequence: CDR1 ENHRY, CDR2 SYGVKD. This CDR3 region has 14 residues. CDR3 region: CAISTGTDGNTIYF. CDR3 sequence (DNA): TGTGCCATCAGTACAGGGACAGACGGAAACACCATATATTTT.

This chain joins TRBV3-1 (or the pseudogene TRBV3-2) and TRBJ1-2; 11 bases agree with TRBD1. The germline V gene encodes CDR1 LGHDT and CDR2 YNNKEL (reference sequence). The CDR3 spans 14 residues. After removal of 4 bases from V and 8 bases from J, the junction contained 6 bases not matched to a gene. CDR3 residues: CASSRGQGVDGYTF. The CDR3 nucleotides are TGTGCCAGCAGCCGGGGACAGGGGGTAGACGGCTACACCTTC.

CDR3 region: CASSQVAVNTGELFF. CDR3 nucleotides: TGCGCCAGCAGCCAAGTGGCAGTAAACACCGGGGAGCTGTTTTTT. This sequence joins TRBV4-1 and TRBJ2-2, with D unclear. The germline gives CDR1 MGHRA, CDR2 YSYEKL. The CDR3 extends over 15 amino acids. V was trimmed by 1 base and J by 2 bases, leaving 8 bases between them.

This sequence joins TRBV4-2 and TRBJ2-2; 8 nucleotides match TRBD1. The CDR3 runs to 14 residues. V lost 8 bases and J lost 3; bases outside the gene matches: 5. The germline gives CDR1 LGHNA, CDR2 YNFKEQ. The CDR3 sequence: CASGRGLDTGELFF. The CDR3 DNA reads TGTGCCAGCGGCAGGGGGCTTGACACCGGGGAGCTGTTTTTT.

V is TRBV14 and J is TRBJ1-2; TRBD1 might be the D (5 bases). The V gene's germline CDR1 is SGHDN and CDR2 FVKESK. V lost 4 bases and J 8 bases, leaving 14 bases between the germline ends. CDR3 length: 13 amino acids. The CDR3 coding sequence is TGTGCCAGCAGCCCGTCAGACAGTGGCGGCTACACCTTC. Protein sequence: CASSPSDSGGYTF.

This chain joins TRBV7-2 and TRBJ2-2, with a possible D match to TRBD2 (6 bases). Trimming took off 6 bases at V and 6 bases at J, with 20 bases between the two ends. The CDR3 has 16 residues. Germline V lookup: CDR1 SGHTA, CDR2 FQGNSA. DNA of the CDR3: TGTGCCAGCAGGCGGGCCTCCCCCGCGGGATCCGGGGAGCTGTTTTTT. This translates into CASRRASPAGSGELFF.

The rearrangement uses TRBV6-5 and TRBJ1-2; a weak D match, TRBD1 (6 bases). The V end lost 6 bases, the J end lost 3 bases, and 17 bases lay between the germline ends. This CDR3 region has 15 residues. The germline V gene has CDR1 MNHEY and CDR2 SVGAGI. This CDR3 reads CASSSAGKGDYGYTF. As DNA, the CDR3 is TGTGCCAGCAGCTCAGCGGGGAAGGGGGACTATGGCTACACCTTC.

This clone was seen just once. The V and J genes are TRBV7-2 and TRBJ2-3; 9 bases line up with TRBD2. Germline CDR1 SGHTA, CDR2 FQGNSA. J was trimmed by 2 bases and V by 4 bases; bases with no gene match: 4. The CDR3 has 15 amino acids. CDR3 in amino acids: CASSYPSGVTDTQYF. The DNA of the CDR3 is TGTGCCAGCAGCTACCCTAGCGGGGTCACAGATACGCAGTATTTT.

This clone occurred once. The rearrangement uses TRBV7-9 and TRBJ2-2; no clear D. Per the germline V gene, CDR1 is SEHNR and CDR2 is FQNEAQ (reference sequence). The CDR3 loop spans 14 amino acids. The V end lost 1 base, the J end lost 8 bases, and 11 bases lay between the germline ends. CDR3 sequence reads: CASSLEGVRGELFF. CDR3 nucleotide sequence: TGTGCCAGCAGCTTAGAAGGAGTTCGGGGGGAGCTGTTTTTT. Drawing the rest from reference TRBV7-9 and TRBJ2-2, the complete variable domain is DTGVSQNPRHKITKRGQNVTFRCDPISEHNRLYWYRQTLGQGPEFLTYFQNEAQLEKSRLLSDRFSAERPKGSFSTLEIQRTEQGDSAMYLCASSLEGVRGELFFGEGSRLTVL.

This clone was recorded once. V and J are TRBV15 and TRBJ2-1; 8 bases line up with TRBD2. The CDR3 has 15 amino acids. Germline trimming cut 4 bases from V and 2 bases from J; bases unmatched to any gene: 4. In germline, CDR1 is LNHNV, CDR2 YYDKDF (reference sequence). The CDR3 loop reads CATSTDSGTYNEQFF. The CDR3 coding sequence is TGTGCCACCAGCACGGATAGCGGGACCTACAATGAGCAGTTCTTC.

The chain carries TRBV12-3 or TRBV12-4 and TRBJ2-5; weak D call: TRBD2 (5 bases). Trimming removed 7 bases at V and 3 bases at J, with 9 bases between. CDR3 length: 12 amino acids. The CDR3 is CASTTSKETQYF. In DNA form, the CDR3 reads TGTGCCAGCACTACTAGTAAAGAGACCCAGTACTTC.